These T cell receptor beta chains were read from a single sample in a study of technical replicates of blood from a few donors. Using immunoSEQ multiplex PCR, the repertoire was profiled, and TCRdb retains in-frame clones only, with some absent. The sample records 75,000 to 95,000 clones, 96% being singletons. The sample comprised T cells isolated from PBMCs. Receptor source: a human donor in good health. CDR3s include the opening cysteine and the closing phenylalanine or tryptophan. A D gene is named only where the DNA matches it firmly. The size entry is marked missing in some rows and otherwise reads once, few, many or a size class.

D	V	size	length	J	DNA	CDR3
NA	TRBV12-2	NA	12	TRBJ2-7	TGTGCAAGTCGCTTAGCGGGGGGCGAGCAGTACTTC	CASRLAGGEQYF
TRBD1	TRBV9	NA	16	TRBJ1-1	TGTGCCAGCAGCGTAGAGGGACAGGGGGCTAACACTGAAGCTTTCTTT	CASSVEGQGANTEAFF
TRBD1	TRBV5-4	NA	15	TRBJ2-3	TGTGCCAGCAGCTTAGGACAGGGGATCACAGATACGCAGTATTTT	CASSLGQGITDTQYF
TRBD1	TRBV28	NA	14	TRBJ2-7	TGTGCCAGCTTTTCCGGGACAGTAGCCTACGAGCAGTACTTC	CASFSGTVAYEQYF
NA	TRBV7-7	NA	15	TRBJ2-5	TGTGCCAGCAGCTTGGGGGGGCCGGTCCAAGAGACCCAGTACTTC	CASSLGGPVQETQYF
NA	TRBV5-6	NA	15	TRBJ1-3	TGTGCCAGCAGATATCTCCAGGGAACTGGAAACACCATATATTTT	CASRYLQGTGNTIYF
TRBD2	TRBV5-1	once	16	TRBJ2-4	TGCGCCAGCAGCTTGGAGGCGACTAGCGTCAAAAACATTCAGTACTTC	CASSLEATSVKNIQYF
NA	TRBV7-2	NA	16	TRBJ2-1	TGTGCCAGCAGCTTATTCCCGGGGAGCTCCTACAATGAGCAGTTCTTC	CASSLFPGSSYNEQFF
TRBD1	TRBV7-6	NA	16	TRBJ2-4	TGTGCCAGCAGCTCCCAATACAGGGGGAAGCAAAACATTCAGTACTTC	CASSSQYRGKQNIQYF
TRBD2	TRBV7-8	NA	18	TRBJ2-1	TGTGCCAGCAGCTTGAGGTACGTTGGGACTAGCTTTTACAATGAGCAGTTCTTC	CASSLRYVGTSFYNEQFF
NA	TRBV2	NA	14	TRBJ2-3	TGTGCCAGCAGATACAGGGTGGGCACAGATACGCAGTATTTT	CASRYRVGTDTQYF
TRBD2	TRBV6-1	once	14	TRBJ2-1	TGTGCCAGCAACCCGGGACTAGCGGACAATGAGCAGTTCTTC	CASNPGLADNEQFF
NA	TRBV10-3	NA	14	TRBJ1-5	TGTGCCATCAGTGGATATTCAGGGGTCCAGCCCCAGCATTTT	CAISGYSGVQPQHF
TRBD2	TRBV28	once	17	TRBJ2-2	TGTGCCAGCAGTTTTGTCGGCGGGAGGCGGTACACCGGGGAGCTGTTTTTT	CASSFVGGRRYTGELFF
NA	TRBV29-1	few	14	TRBJ2-1	TGCAGCGTTGATACCAGCGGCTCCTACAATGAGCAGTTCTTC	CSVDTSGSYNEQFF
TRBD1	TRBV19	NA	16	TRBJ2-3	TGTGCCAGTAGTGACGGGACAGGGGGCGGCACAGATACGCAGTATTTT	CASSDGTGGGTDTQYF
TRBD1	TRBV7-6	NA	16	TRBJ2-7	TGTGCCAGCAGCTTTTCAATCGGGACAGGACTTCAAGAGCAGTACTTC	CASSFSIGTGLQEQYF
NA	TRBV6-1	NA	12	TRBJ1-1	TGTGCCAGCAGTGAACCTAGAAACCAAGCTTTCTTT	CASSEPRNQAFF
TRBD1	TRBV28	NA	15	TRBJ2-7	TGTGCCAGCAGCCAAAAGGACAGGGGTCTCTACGAGCAGTACTTC	CASSQKDRGLYEQYF
NA	TRBV27	NA	13	TRBJ2-1	TGTGCCAGCAGTTTAACAAGTTTCAATGAGCAGTTCTTC	CASSLTSFNEQFF
TRBD1	TRBV19	NA	13	TRBJ2-7	TGTGCCAGTAGTGCTGGACAGGGGCTCGAGCAGTACTTC	CASSAGQGLEQYF
NA	TRBV4-2	NA	14	TRBJ2-7	TGTGCCAGCAGCCAAGCGGGACTTAAACACGAGCAGTACTTC	CASSQAGLKHEQYF
TRBD1	TRBV5-1	NA	18	TRBJ2-4	TGCGCCAGCAGCTTGTCAGGGACAGGGTGGTTTTCTTTCAACATTCAGTACTTC	CASSLSGTGWFSFNIQYF